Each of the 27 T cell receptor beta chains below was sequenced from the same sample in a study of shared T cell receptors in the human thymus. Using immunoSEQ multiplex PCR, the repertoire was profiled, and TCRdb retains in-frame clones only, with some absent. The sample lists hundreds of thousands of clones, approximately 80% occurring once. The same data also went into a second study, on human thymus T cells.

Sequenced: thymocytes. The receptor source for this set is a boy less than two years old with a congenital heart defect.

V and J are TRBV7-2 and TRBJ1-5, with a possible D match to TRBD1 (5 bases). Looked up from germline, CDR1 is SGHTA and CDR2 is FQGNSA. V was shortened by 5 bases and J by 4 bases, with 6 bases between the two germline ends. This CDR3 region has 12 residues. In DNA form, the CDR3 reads TGTGCCAGCAGCCGACAGAATCAGCCCCAGCATTTT. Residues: CASSRQNQPQHF.

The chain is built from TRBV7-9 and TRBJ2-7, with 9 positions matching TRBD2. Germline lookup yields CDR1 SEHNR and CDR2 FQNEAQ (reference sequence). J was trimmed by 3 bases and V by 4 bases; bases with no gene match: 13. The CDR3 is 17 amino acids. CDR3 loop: CASSSLGLAQGGYEQYF. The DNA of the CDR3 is TGTGCCAGCAGCTCCTTAGGACTAGCGCAAGGGGGCTACGAGCAGTACTTC.

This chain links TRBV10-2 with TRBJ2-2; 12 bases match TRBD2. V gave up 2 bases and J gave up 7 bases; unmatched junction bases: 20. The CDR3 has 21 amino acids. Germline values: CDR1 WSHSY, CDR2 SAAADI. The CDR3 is CASSETPSPLSSGRVGGELFF. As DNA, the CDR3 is TGCGCCAGCAGTGAGACGCCCTCTCCCCTCTCTAGCGGGAGGGTAGGCGGGGAGCTGTTTTTT.

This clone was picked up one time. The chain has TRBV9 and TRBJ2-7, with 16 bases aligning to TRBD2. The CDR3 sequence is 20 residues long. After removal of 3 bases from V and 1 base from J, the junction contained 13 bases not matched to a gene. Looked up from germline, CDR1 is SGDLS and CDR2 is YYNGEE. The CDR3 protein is CASSAHAGTSGRVRSYEQYF. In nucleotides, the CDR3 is TGTGCCAGCAGCGCACACGCCGGGACTAGCGGGAGGGTCAGGTCCTACGAGCAGTACTTC.

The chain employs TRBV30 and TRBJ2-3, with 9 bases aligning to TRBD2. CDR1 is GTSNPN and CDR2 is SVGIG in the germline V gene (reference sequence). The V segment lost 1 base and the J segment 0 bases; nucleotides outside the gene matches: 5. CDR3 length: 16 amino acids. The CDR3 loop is CAWSEGLAPSTDTQYF. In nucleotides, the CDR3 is TGTGCCTGGAGTGAAGGACTAGCGCCCAGCACAGATACGCAGTATTTT.

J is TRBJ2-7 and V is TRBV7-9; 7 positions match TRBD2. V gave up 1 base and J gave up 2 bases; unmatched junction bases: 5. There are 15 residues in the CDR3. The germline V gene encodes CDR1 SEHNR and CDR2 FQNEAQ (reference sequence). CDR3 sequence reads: CASSLESSGPYEQYF. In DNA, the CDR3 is TGTGCCAGCAGCTTAGAGTCTAGCGGACCCTACGAGCAGTACTTC.

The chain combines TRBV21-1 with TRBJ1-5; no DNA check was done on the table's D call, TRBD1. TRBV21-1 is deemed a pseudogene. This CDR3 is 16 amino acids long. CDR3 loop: CASSKGGRIGNQPQHF. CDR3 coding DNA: TGTGCCAGCAGCAAAGGGGGGCGTATTGGCAATCAGCCCCAGCATTTT.

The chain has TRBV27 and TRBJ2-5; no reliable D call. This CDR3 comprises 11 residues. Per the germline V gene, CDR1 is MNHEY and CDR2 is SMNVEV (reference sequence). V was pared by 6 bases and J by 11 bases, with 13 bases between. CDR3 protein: CASRVGSRQYF. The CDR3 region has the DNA TGTGCCAGCAGAGTCGGTAGCCGGCAGTACTTC.

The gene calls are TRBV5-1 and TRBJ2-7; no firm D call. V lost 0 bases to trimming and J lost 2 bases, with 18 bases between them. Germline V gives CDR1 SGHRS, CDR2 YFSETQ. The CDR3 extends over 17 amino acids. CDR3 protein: CASSLAPRHPRAYEQYF. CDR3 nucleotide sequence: TGCGCCAGCAGCTTGGCCCCGCGCCACCCCCGAGCCTACGAGCAGTACTTC.

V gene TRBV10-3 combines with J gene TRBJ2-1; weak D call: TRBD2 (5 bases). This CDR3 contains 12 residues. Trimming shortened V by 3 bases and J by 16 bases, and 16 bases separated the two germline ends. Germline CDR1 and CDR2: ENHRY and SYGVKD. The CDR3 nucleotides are TGTGCCATCAGTGATCCACTAGAGAGCATTTTCTTC. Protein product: CAISDPLESIFF.

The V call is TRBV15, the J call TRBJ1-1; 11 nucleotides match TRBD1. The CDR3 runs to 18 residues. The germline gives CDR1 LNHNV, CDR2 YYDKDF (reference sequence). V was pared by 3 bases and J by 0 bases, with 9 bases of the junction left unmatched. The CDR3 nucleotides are TGTGCCACCAGCAGCGGACAGGGGGCGCCCCTCATGAACACTGAAGCTTTCTTT. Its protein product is CATSSGQGAPLMNTEAFF.

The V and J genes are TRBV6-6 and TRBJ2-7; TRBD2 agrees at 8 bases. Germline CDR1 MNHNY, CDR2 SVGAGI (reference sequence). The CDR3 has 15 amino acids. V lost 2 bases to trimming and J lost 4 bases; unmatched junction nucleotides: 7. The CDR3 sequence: CASSYIAGGGYEQYF. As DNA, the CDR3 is TGTGCCAGCAGTTACATTGCGGGAGGAGGATACGAGCAGTACTTC.

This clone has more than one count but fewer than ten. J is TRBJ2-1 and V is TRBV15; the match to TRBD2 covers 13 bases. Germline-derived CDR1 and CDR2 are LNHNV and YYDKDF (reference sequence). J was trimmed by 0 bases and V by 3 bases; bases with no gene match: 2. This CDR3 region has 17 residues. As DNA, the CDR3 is TGTGCCACCAGCAGCTGGACTAGCGGGAGCTCCTACAATGAGCAGTTCTTC. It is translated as CATSSWTSGSSYNEQFF.

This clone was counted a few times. This CDR3 is CASRIRGSGANVLTF. CDR3 nucleotide sequence: TGTGCCAGCAGGATTAGGGGATCTGGGGCCAACGTCCTGACTTTC. The chain couples TRBV27 to TRBJ2-6, with D tentatively TRBD1 (5 bases). The ends were cut back, 6 bases at V and 1 base at J, with 10 bases in the middle. Germline CDR1 MNHEY, CDR2 SMNVEV (reference sequence). CDR3 length equals 15 residues. Variable domain in full (rest from reference TRBV27 and TRBJ2-6): EAQVTQNPRYLITVTGKKLTVTCSQNMNHEYMSWYRQDPGLGLRQIYYSMNVEVTDKGDVPEGYKVSRKEKRNFPLILESPSPNQTSLYFCASRIRGSGANVLTFGAGSRLTVL.

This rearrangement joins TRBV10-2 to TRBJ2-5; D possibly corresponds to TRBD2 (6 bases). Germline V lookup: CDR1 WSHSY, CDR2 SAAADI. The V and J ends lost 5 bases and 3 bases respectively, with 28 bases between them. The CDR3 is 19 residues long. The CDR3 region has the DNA TGCGCCAGCAGTCTGAGGCAGGACTTGTGGGAGTGGGGGGAAGAGACCCAGTACTTC. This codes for CASSLRQDLWEWGEETQYF.

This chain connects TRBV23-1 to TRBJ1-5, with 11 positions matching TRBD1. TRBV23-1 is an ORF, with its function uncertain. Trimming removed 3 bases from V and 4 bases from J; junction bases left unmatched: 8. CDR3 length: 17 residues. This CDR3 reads CASSHRPGQGGNQPQHF. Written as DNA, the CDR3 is TGCGCCAGCAGTCACCGTCCGGGACAGGGGGGGAATCAGCCCCAGCATTTT.

Here the CDR3 reads CASTRPWTSGSTGELFF. The CDR3, as DNA: TGTGCCAGCACCCGGCCCTGGACTAGCGGGAGCACCGGGGAGCTGTTTTTT. This chain joins TRBV28 and TRBJ2-2, with TRBD2 identical over 13 bases. J lost 4 bases, V lost 7 bases, and 9 bases had no gene match. CDR3 size: 17 residues. Germline CDR1 is MDHEN and CDR2 is SYDVKM.

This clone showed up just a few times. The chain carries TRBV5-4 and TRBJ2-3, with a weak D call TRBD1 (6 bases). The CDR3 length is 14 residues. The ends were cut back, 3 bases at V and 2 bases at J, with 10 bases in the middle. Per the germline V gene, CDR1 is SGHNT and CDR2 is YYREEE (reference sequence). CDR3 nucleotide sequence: TGTGCCAGCAGCTCCAACAGGGACACAGATACGCAGTATTTT. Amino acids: CASSSNRDTDTQYF.

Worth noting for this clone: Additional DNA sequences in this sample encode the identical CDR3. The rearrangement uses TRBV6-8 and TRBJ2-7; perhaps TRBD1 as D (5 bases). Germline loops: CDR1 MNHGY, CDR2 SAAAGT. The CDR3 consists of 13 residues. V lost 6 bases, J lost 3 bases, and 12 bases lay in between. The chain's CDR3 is CASSPGTGYEQYF. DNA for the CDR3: TGTGCCAGCAGCCCCGGAACAGGCTACGAGCAGTACTTC.

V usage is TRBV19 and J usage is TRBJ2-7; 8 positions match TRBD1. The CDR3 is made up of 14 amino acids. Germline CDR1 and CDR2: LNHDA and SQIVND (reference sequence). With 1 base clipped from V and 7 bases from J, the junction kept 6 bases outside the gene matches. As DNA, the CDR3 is TGTGCCAGTAGTATAGCTCAGGGGGCCGGGGAGCAGTACTTC. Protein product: CASSIAQGAGEQYF.

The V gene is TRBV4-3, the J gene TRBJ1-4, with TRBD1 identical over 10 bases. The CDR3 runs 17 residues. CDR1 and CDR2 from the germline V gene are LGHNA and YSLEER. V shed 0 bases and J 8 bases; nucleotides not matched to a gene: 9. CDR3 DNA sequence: TGCGCCAGCAGCCAAGACCGAGGAGGACAGGGGGGAGAAAAACTGTTTTTT. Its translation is CASSQDRGGQGGEKLFF.

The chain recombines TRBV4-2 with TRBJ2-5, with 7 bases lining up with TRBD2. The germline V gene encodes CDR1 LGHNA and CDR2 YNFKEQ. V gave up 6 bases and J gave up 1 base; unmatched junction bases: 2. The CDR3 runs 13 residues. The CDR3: CASRAGPQETQYF. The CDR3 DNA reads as TGTGCCAGCAGAGCGGGGCCCCAAGAGACCCAGTACTTC.

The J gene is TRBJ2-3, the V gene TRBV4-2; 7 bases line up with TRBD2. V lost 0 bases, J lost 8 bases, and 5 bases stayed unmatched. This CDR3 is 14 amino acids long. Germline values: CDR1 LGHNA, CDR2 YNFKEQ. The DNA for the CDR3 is TGTGCCAGCAGCCAAGAGGGGCGGGAGTGTACGCAGTATTTT. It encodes CASSQEGRECTQYF.

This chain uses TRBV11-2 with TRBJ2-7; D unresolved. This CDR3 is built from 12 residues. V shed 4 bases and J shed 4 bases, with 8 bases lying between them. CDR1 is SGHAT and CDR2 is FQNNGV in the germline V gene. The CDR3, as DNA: TGTGCCAGCAGCTCATCACGGTACGAGCAGTACTTC. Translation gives CASSSSRYEQYF.

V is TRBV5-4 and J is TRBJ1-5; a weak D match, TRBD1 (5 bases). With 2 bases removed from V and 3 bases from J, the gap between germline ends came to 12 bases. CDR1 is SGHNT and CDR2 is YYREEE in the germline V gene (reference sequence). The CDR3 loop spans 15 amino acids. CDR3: CASSFVGALNQPQHF. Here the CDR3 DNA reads TGTGCCAGCAGCTTTGTTGGGGCCCTCAATCAGCCCCAGCATTTT. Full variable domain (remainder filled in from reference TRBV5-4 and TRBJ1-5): ETGVTQSPTHLIKTRGQQVTLRCSSQSGHNTVSWYQQALGQGPQFIFQYYREEENGRGNFPPRFSGLQFPNYSSELNVNALELDDSALYLCASSFVGALNQPQHFGDGTRLSIL.

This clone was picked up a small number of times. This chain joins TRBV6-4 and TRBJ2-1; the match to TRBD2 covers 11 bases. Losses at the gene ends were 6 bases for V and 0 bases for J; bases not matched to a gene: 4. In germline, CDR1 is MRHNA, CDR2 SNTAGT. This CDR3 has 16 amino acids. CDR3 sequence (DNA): TGTGCCAGCAGACCTAGCGGGAGGAGCTCCTACAATGAGCAGTTCTTC. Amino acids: CASRPSGRSSYNEQFF.

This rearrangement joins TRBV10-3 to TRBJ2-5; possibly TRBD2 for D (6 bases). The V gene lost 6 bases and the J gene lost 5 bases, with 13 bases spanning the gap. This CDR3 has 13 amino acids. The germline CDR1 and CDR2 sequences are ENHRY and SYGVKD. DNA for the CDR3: TGTGCCATCAGCGGGACTGTGCGGGAGACCCAGTACTTC. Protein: CAISGTVRETQYF.